What follows describes a single TCR beta chain. These data originate in a study of blood T cell repertoires in COVID-19. The method was immunoSEQ multiplex PCR; TCRdb's version includes in-frame clones alone and lacks a portion of them. Altogether about 160,000 clones are present, approximately 90% being singletons, with the ten largest covering over 9%. CDR1 is LNHDA, CDR2 SQIVND, per germline (reference sequence). The V end was cut by 7 bases, the J end by 2 bases, with 16 bases between. This CDR3 is 15 amino acids long. The source of this sequence is a woman between 70 and 85 years old with COVID-19, enrolled during active disease. What was sequenced was peripheral blood. The V call is TRBV19, the J call TRBJ2-3; D might be TRBD1 (6 bases). Here the CDR3 reads CASTFRQGTTDTQYF. CDR3 nucleotides: TGTGCCAGTACGTTTCGGCAGGGGACCACAGATACGCAGTATTTT.